This T cell receptor (beta chain) was captured in a study of shared clonotypes between healthy human individuals. V was clipped by 3 bases and J by 5 bases, with 15 bases between them. This CDR3 contains 15 residues. Germline CDR1 and CDR2: LNHDA and SQIVND (reference sequence). Method: immunoSEQ multiplex PCR; TCRdb's copy keeps in-frame clones and lacks some. The sample carries about 330,000 clones, under 80% recorded once. The chain employs TRBV19 and TRBJ2-3, with D possibly matching TRBD1 (5 bases). The clonotype comes from a man under 40 in good health. Sequencing was done on a sample of memory CD4+ T cells sorted from blood. The subset here: CD45RA-negative fraction. CDR3 residues: CASSMTVSTGDTQYF. CDR3 sequence (DNA): TGTGCCAGTAGTATGACAGTTTCCACCGGAGATACGCAGTATTTT. The full variable domain, completed using reference TRBV19 and TRBJ2-3, is DGGITQSPKYLFRKEGQNVTLSCEQNLNHDAMYWYRQDPGQGLRLIYYSQIVNDFQKGDIAEGYSVSREKKESFPLTVTSAQKNPTAFYLCASSMTVSTGDTQYFGPGTRLTVL.